Presented here are 27 T cell receptor beta chains from one specimen sequenced in a study of T cell responses to AZD1222 COVID-19 vaccine. TCRdb keeps only in-frame clones here, not all; method: immunoSEQ multiplex PCR. This table has 130,000 to 150,000 clones, about 91% appearing once. The sample in question was peripheral blood, obtained on day 0 of AZD1222 vaccination. The receptors here all came from an adult in good health.

J is TRBJ1-2 and V is TRBV3-1 (or the pseudogene TRBV3-2); 7 bases agree with TRBD1. Germline V gene lookup returns CDR1 LGHDT and CDR2 YNNKEL (reference sequence). The CDR3 has 17 residues. The ends lost 1 base at V and 5 bases at J; junction bases unmatched: 13. The CDR3 nucleotides read TGTGCCAGCAGCCAAGTTCCCTCGACAGGGCCCTTTTATGGCTACACCTTC. Its translation is CASSQVPSTGPFYGYTF.

This clone has more than one count but fewer than ten. This chain joins TRBV5-1 and TRBJ2-1; TRBD2 matches at 12 bases. Germline V gene lookup returns CDR1 SGHRS and CDR2 YFSETQ. V dropped 2 bases and J dropped 10; count of bases not matched to a gene: 16. The CDR3 is 18 amino acids. The CDR3: CASSLGLAGTPGQGEQFF. The CDR3 DNA follows: TGCGCCAGCAGCTTAGGACTAGCGGGGACCCCCGGCCAAGGGGAGCAGTTCTTC. Supplemented by reference TRBV5-1 and TRBJ2-1, the full variable domain reads KAGVTQTPRYLIKTRGQQVTLSCSPISGHRSVSWYQQTPGQGLQFLFEYFSETQRNKGNFPGRFSGRQFSNSRSEMNVSTLELGDSALYLCASSLGLAGTPGQGEQFFGPGTRLTVL.

The chain is built from TRBV29-1 and TRBJ2-5, with TRBD2 matching over 10 bases. The V and J ends lost 6 bases and 1 base, in that order; junction bases with no gene match: 5. The CDR3 has 14 amino acids. In germline, CDR1 is SQVTM, CDR2 ANQGSEA. CDR3 amino acids: CSVILAGVQETQYF. The CDR3 DNA sequence: TGCAGCGTGATCCTAGCGGGGGTCCAAGAGACCCAGTACTTC. The variable domain in full, with the rest retrieved from reference TRBV29-1 and TRBJ2-5, is SAVISQKPSRDICQRGTSLTIQCQVDSQVTMMFWYRQQPGQSLTLIATANQGSEATYESGFVIDKFPISRPNLTFSTLTVSNMSPEDSSIYLCSVILAGVQETQYFGPGTRLLVL.

This clone was seen only a few times. This chain links TRBV9 with TRBJ1-2; no clear D. Trimming shortened V by 7 bases and J by 8 bases, and 15 bases separated the two germline ends. The CDR3 runs to 12 residues. Germline V lookup: CDR1 SGDLS, CDR2 YYNGEE. CDR3 loop: CASSAPPKGYTF. CDR3 DNA: TGTGCCAGCTCCGCGCCCCCTAAGGGCTACACCTTC.

The chain combines TRBV28 with TRBJ1-5, with D unresolved. V was cut by 4 bases and J by 7 bases, with 8 bases left in between. This CDR3 contains 12 residues. The germline CDR1 and CDR2 sequences are MDHEN and SYDVKM. The CDR3 DNA reads as TGTGCCAGCAGTTCACCGGGCCAGCCCCAGCATTTT. It translates to CASSSPGQPQHF.

V is TRBV5-1 and J is TRBJ1-1; D is unresolved. CDR1 and CDR2 from the germline V gene are SGHRS and YFSETQ. V was cut by 0 bases and J by 2 bases, with 8 bases left in between. This CDR3 has 14 amino acids. This CDR3 is CASSLGTTNTEAFF. The CDR3 coding sequence is TGCGCCAGCAGCTTGGGAACCACAAACACTGAAGCTTTCTTT.

The chain carries TRBV6-2 or TRBV6-3 and TRBJ2-7; TRBD1 matches at 12 bases. The CDR3 loop spans 14 amino acids. Trimming cost V 4 bases and J 6 bases; bases outside gene matches: 4. Per germline, CDR1 MNHEY and CDR2 SVGEGT. The CDR3 loop reads CASSFGTGGLEQYF. The CDR3 DNA reads TGTGCCAGCAGTTTCGGGACAGGGGGCCTCGAGCAGTACTTC.

J is TRBJ1-2 and V is TRBV7-9; 7 bases map to TRBD1. CDR3 size: 17 residues. Germline V gene lookup returns CDR1 SEHNR and CDR2 FQNEAQ (reference sequence). Trimming took 4 bases from V and 2 from J; bases not matched to a gene: 13. Here the CDR3 reads CASSSDRVPPTNYGYTF. CDR3 DNA sequence: TGTGCCAGCAGCTCCGACAGGGTCCCACCGACGAACTATGGCTACACCTTC.

The V call is TRBV3-1 (or the pseudogene TRBV3-2), the J call TRBJ1-3; possibly TRBD1 for D (5 bases). The CDR3 sequence is 14 residues long. V lost 4 bases to trimming and J lost 0 bases, with 7 bases between them. The V gene's germline CDR1 is LGHDT and CDR2 YNNKEL (reference sequence). The CDR3: CASSRDYSGNTIYF. The DNA for the CDR3 is TGTGCCAGCAGCCGGGACTACTCTGGAAACACCATATATTTT.

J is TRBJ2-3 and V is TRBV5-4; D may be TRBD2 (6 bases). The CDR3 contains 13 residues. Germline lookup yields CDR1 SGHNT and CDR2 YYREEE (reference sequence). The V end lost 4 bases, the J end lost 11 bases, and 17 bases lay between the germline ends. The CDR3 sequence: CASSPNGGLKQYF. The CDR3 DNA reads as TGTGCCAGCAGCCCCAATGGGGGACTCAAGCAGTATTTT.

The chain uses TRBV5-1 and TRBJ2-1; D ambiguous. This CDR3 is 16 amino acids long. Trimming took 3 bases from V and 0 from J, leaving 13 bases between them. CDR1 is SGHRS, CDR2 YFSETQ, per germline. In nucleotides, the CDR3 is TGCGCCAGCAGCTCAAATGTCGAGAGCTCCTACAATGAGCAGTTCTTC. Translation: CASSSNVESSYNEQFF.

This chain connects TRBV12-5 to TRBJ1-5, with D perhaps matching TRBD1 (5 bases). CDR1 and CDR2 (germline): LGHNT, FRNRAP. Trimming removed 0 bases from V and 0 bases from J, with 15 bases in between. CDR3 length equals 18 residues. The CDR3 protein is CASGLVSPHRPSNQPQHF. The CDR3 coding sequence is TGTGCTAGTGGTTTGGTATCACCTCACAGGCCTAGCAATCAGCCCCAGCATTTT.

The rearrangement uses TRBV28 and TRBJ2-7, with D possibly being TRBD1 (5 bases). Trimming left V 4 bases short and J 4 bases short, with 20 bases between. CDR3 length equals 16 residues. CDR1 is MDHEN, CDR2 SYDVKM, per germline. CDR3 region: CASSSMTDPLRYEQYF. CDR3 nucleotides: TGTGCCAGCAGTTCCATGACAGATCCCCTTCGGTACGAGCAGTACTTC.

This clone appeared once. The chain links TRBV2 to TRBJ1-6; 10 nucleotides match TRBD1. The CDR3 loop spans 15 amino acids. Germline loops: CDR1 SNHLY, CDR2 FYNNEI. V gave up 7 bases and J gave up 7 bases; unmatched junction bases: 7. CDR3 amino acids: CASILRGQGNSPLHF. The CDR3 DNA sequence: TGTGCCAGCATCCTAAGGGGACAGGGGAATTCACCCCTCCACTTT.

This sequence joins TRBV6-5 and TRBJ2-1; 7 bases align to TRBD2. The V segment lost 7 bases and the J segment 1 base; nucleotides outside the gene matches: 4. In germline, CDR1 is MNHEY, CDR2 SVGAGI. The CDR3 loop spans 14 amino acids. The CDR3 is CASTEGGSYNEQFF. The CDR3 DNA reads as TGTGCCAGCACCGAGGGAGGGTCCTACAATGAGCAGTTCTTC.

V and J are TRBV2 and TRBJ2-3; 7 positions agree with TRBD2. Germline CDR1 and CDR2: SNHLY and FYNNEI. J was trimmed by 0 bases and V by 4 bases; bases with no gene match: 7. The CDR3 sequence is 16 residues long. CDR3 residues: CASSGGRGRSTDTQYF. CDR3 sequence (DNA): TGTGCCAGCAGTGGCGGGCGGGGGAGGAGCACAGATACGCAGTATTTT.

The J gene is TRBJ1-1, the V gene TRBV27, with D possibly being TRBD1 (6 bases). Germline loops: CDR1 MNHEY, CDR2 SMNVEV (reference sequence). The CDR3 consists of 15 residues. Deletions cut 5 bases from V and 5 bases from J, with 18 bases between. CDR3 nucleotide sequence: TGTGCCAGCAGTGCAGGGGATATGGGAGTAACTGAAGCTTTCTTT. Protein: CASSAGDMGVTEAFF.

Only a few counts were recorded for this clone. The rearrangement links TRBV7-3 to TRBJ2-7; TRBD1 matches 8 bases. V lost 8 bases, J lost 4 bases, and 10 bases stayed unmatched. From germline, CDR1 is SGHTA and CDR2 FQGTGA. This CDR3 spans 14 amino acids. Here the CDR3 DNA reads TGTGCCAGCGAAATCGGACAGGGAGCATACGAGCAGTACTTC. Encoded protein: CASEIGQGAYEQYF.

The genes are TRBV7-6 and TRBJ1-5; no firm D call. Germline V CDR1 and CDR2: SGHVS, FNYEAQ. Trimming stripped 6 bases from V and 4 bases from J, with 10 bases between. The CDR3 consists of 13 residues. Here the CDR3 reads CASSSRRNQPQHF. In DNA, the CDR3 is TGTGCCAGCAGTTCACGCCGAAATCAGCCCCAGCATTTT.

The V gene is TRBV19, the J gene TRBJ1-3; TRBD1 matches at 8 bases. The CDR3 extends over 15 amino acids. Germline V lookup: CDR1 LNHDA, CDR2 SQIVND (reference sequence). V was pared by 7 bases and J by 4 bases, with 9 bases of the junction left unmatched. Here the CDR3 reads CASTDPRGQGNTIYF. The CDR3 nucleotides read TGTGCCAGTACGGATCCCAGGGGGCAAGGAAACACCATATATTTT.

The chain links TRBV5-3 to TRBJ2-1; a possible D gene is TRBD2 (6 bases). TRBV5-3 is treated as an ORF (open reading frame) with a function not yet certain. The CDR3 runs 15 residues. Trimming removed 9 bases from V and 0 bases from J, with 16 bases in between. In nucleotides, the CDR3 is TGTGCCACCTCTCGTCGGGGGAACTCCTACAATGAGCAGTTCTTC. Its translation is CATSRRGNSYNEQFF.

The chain employs TRBV3-1 (or the pseudogene TRBV3-2) and TRBJ2-7, with TRBD1 identical over 9 bases. The CDR3 runs to 14 residues. J lost 6 bases, V lost 6 bases, and 9 bases had no gene match. Germline loops: CDR1 LGHDT, CDR2 YNNKEL (reference sequence). The CDR3 spells CASSAGTGSAEQYF. CDR3 DNA sequence: TGTGCCAGCAGTGCCGGGACAGGGTCGGCCGAGCAGTACTTC.

The V gene is TRBV10-3, the J gene TRBJ2-1, with D hard to call. Deletions cut 3 bases from V and 7 bases from J, with 13 bases between. Germline V CDR1 and CDR2: ENHRY, SYGVKD. CDR3 length: 14 residues. The CDR3 spells CAISDPPPVNEQFF. The CDR3 region has the DNA TGTGCCATCAGTGATCCCCCCCCGGTTAATGAGCAGTTCTTC.

The genes are TRBV5-6 and TRBJ2-7; 10 bases align to TRBD1. V was pared by 4 bases and J by 3 bases, with 7 bases of the junction left unmatched. CDR1 is SGHDT and CDR2 is YYEEEE in the germline V gene. This CDR3 region has 15 residues. In nucleotides, the CDR3 is TGTGCCAGCAGCAACTCCTGGACAGGGGGCTACGAGCAGTACTTC. This encodes CASSNSWTGGYEQYF.

CDR3 in amino acids: CASGATVTEAFF. CDR3 coding DNA: TGTGCCAGCGGCGCGACAGTCACTGAAGCTTTCTTT. This chain connects TRBV7-9 to TRBJ1-1; D possibly corresponds to TRBD1 (5 bases). Germline-derived CDR1 and CDR2 are SEHNR and FQNEAQ (reference sequence). There are 12 residues in the CDR3. Trimming shortened V by 8 bases and J by 4 bases, and 11 bases separated the two germline ends.

The chain has TRBV19 and TRBJ2-7; 8 nucleotides match TRBD2. The CDR3 totals 16 residues. Germline CDR1 LNHDA, CDR2 SQIVND (reference sequence). The trim removed 4 bases at V and 0 bases at J, leaving 8 bases unmatched. The CDR3 is CASSNSGGPSSYEQYF. The CDR3 bases are TGTGCCAGTAGTAACAGCGGGGGCCCCAGCTCCTACGAGCAGTACTTC. Complete variable domain (other parts from reference TRBV19 and TRBJ2-7): DGGITQSPKYLFRKEGQNVTLSCEQNLNHDAMYWYRQDPGQGLRLIYYSQIVNDFQKGDIAEGYSVSREKKESFPLTVTSAQKNPTAFYLCASSNSGGPSSYEQYFGPGTRLTVT.

This sequence joins TRBV6-5 and TRBJ2-7; D possibly corresponds to TRBD1 (5 bases). The germline gives CDR1 MNHEY, CDR2 SVGAGI. V lost 8 bases to trimming and J lost 3 bases, with 14 bases between them. The CDR3 has 13 amino acids. The CDR3 sequence: CASGAAVLYEQYF. CDR3 nucleotides: TGTGCCAGCGGGGCGGCAGTCCTCTACGAGCAGTACTTC.